Sequencing of this T cell receptor (beta chain) was carried out in a study of breast tumors, draining lymph nodes, adjacent tissues. Axillary draining lymph nodes of breast cancer patients supplied the node samples. This clonotype was recorded at least ten times. TCRdb redid the calling of the multiplex PCR reads with MiXCR, one entry per CDR3 protein. Of approximately 170,000 distinct CDR3 sequences in the sample, around a third were seen once. The source is a female donor with breast cancer. Some clones in this sample may be carry-over from other donors' samples. Sequencing was performed on axillary lymph node tissue.

The CDR3 sequence is CASSIGRQVGGSYGYTF. CDR3 bases: TGTGCCAGTAGTATCGGGAGACAGGTCGGGGGATCCTATGGCTACACCTTC. The gene calls are TRBV19 and TRBJ1-2; D may be TRBD1 (6 bases). V dropped 3 bases and J dropped 4 bases, with 21 bases sitting between them. The CDR3 contains 17 residues. Per the germline V gene, CDR1 is LNHDA and CDR2 is SQIVND (reference sequence).